This TCR beta chain was identified in a study of T cell responses to AZD1222 COVID-19 vaccine. The CDR3 consists of 13 residues. The germline gives CDR1 SQVTM, CDR2 ANQGSEA. Trimming took off 4 bases at V and 0 bases at J, with 4 bases between the two ends. Study-level findings and limits: Possibly, clonal diversity was underestimated; donors were largely white British and included more females. The span of vaccine-associated CD4 TCRs extended across spike, with dominance at 160-218 and 743-854. Scientists sampled the repertoires only once the peak T cell response had passed.

Profiling relied on immunoSEQ multiplex PCR, and the TCRdb table lists in-frame clones only, not all of them. In the table there are 150,000 to 180,000 clones, less than 90% of which are singletons. Details on this clone: Its antigen is still unknown.

The sequenced sample was peripheral blood, obtained after recovery from COVID-19. The chain has TRBV29-1 and TRBJ2-6; unclear D gene. This TCR derives from an adult who had recovered from COVID-19. The CDR3 nucleotides are TGCAGCGTTGCTGACTCTGGGGCCAACGTCCTGACTTTC. This sequence encodes CSVADSGANVLTF.